This TCR beta chain was observed in a study of shared clonotypes between healthy human individuals. The naive CD8 population came from CD45RO-negative cells selected for CCR7, without terminally differentiated effector memory CD45RA+ cells. Points on this clone: Its cognate antigen is unknown.

Study-wide results and limits: Researchers sampled only blood; tissue repertoires likely differ. Naive CD4 clonotypes were shared across a few donors at about 5.3%.

Using 200 ng DNA, tens of thousands of T cell genomes, the sorted-subset replicate PCRs were run. Per the original data handling: ImmunoSEQ only sent back junction sequences with no quality scores, so filtering was done differently. The method was immunoSEQ multiplex PCR; TCRdb's version includes in-frame clones alone and lacks a portion of them. D and trimming come from the DNA, and the V and J calls and clone size come from that table. This table holds some 2 million clones, about 95% found once. The clonotype originates from a man aged 18-30 years in good health. What was sequenced was naive CD8+ T cells sorted from blood.

In nucleotides, the CDR3 is TGTGCCAGTAGTTCACAGGTACTAACAGATAGCTACGAGCAGTACTTC. It encodes CASSSQVLTDSYEQYF. The V call is TRBV19, the J call TRBJ2-7; perhaps TRBD1 as D (5 bases). The V end lost 5 bases, the J end lost 3 bases, and 20 bases lay between the germline ends. CDR1 and CDR2 from the germline V gene are LNHDA and SQIVND (reference sequence). This CDR3 comprises 16 residues.